Listed below are T cell receptor beta chains from one sample, sequenced in a study of blood T cells in healthy people across ages. Via MiXCR, TCRdb re-called the 5' RACE reads, giving one row per CDR3 protein. The sample holds roughly 800,000 distinct CDR3 sequences, around 25% seen once. The same data also contributed to another study, on T cells of mothers and their children.

The sequencing sample was made of blood. These receptors were collected from a boy between 10 and 17 years old in good health. Both conserved end residues are part of each CDR3. D genes are given only for firm matches. Expanded clones are given a class, and other clones once, few, many or no size at all.

j_call | v_call | clone_size | d_call | cdr3_nt | cdr3_aa
TRBJ2-7 | TRBV9 | - | TRBD1 | TGTGCCAGCAGCGCGAATCCGACAGGGGCGAATGACTACGAGCAGTACTTC | CASSANPTGANDYEQYF
TRBJ2-2 | TRBV28 | few | - | TGTGCCAGCAGTCTCAGGGGTCGGACCGGGGAGCTGTTTTTT | CASSLRGRTGELFF
TRBJ2-3 | TRBV12-3/TRBV12-4 | - | - | TGTGCCAGCAGTTTAAGCGGGTTGCAGTATTTT | CASSLSGLQYF
TRBJ2-1 | TRBV4-1 | - | - | TGCGCCAGCAGCCAGTTAGGCCTCCAAAACAATGAGCAGTTCTTC | CASSQLGLQNNEQFF
TRBJ1-4 | TRBV28 | - | TRBD1 | TGTGCCAGCAGGACTCCAGGGGGCCGGGAAAAACTGTTTTTT | CASRTPGGREKLFF
TRBJ2-5 | TRBV4-1 | few | - | TGCGCCAGCAGCCAAGGGCCCCCGGGAGACTACCAAGAGACCCAGTACTTC | CASSQGPPGDYQETQYF
TRBJ2-5 | TRBV5-1 | few | TRBD2 | TGCGCCAGCAGCCCCGGGACTAGCGGGAAGCAAGAGACCCAGTACTTC | CASSPGTSGKQETQYF
TRBJ2-7 | TRBV29-1 | - | - | TGCAGCGTCGTGACTAGTGCCTCCTACGAGCAGTACTTC | CSVVTSASYEQYF
TRBJ2-3 | TRBV29-1 | few | - | TGCAGTTGGGCAGGAAACACAGATACGCAGTATTTT | CSWAGNTDTQYF
TRBJ1-4 | TRBV20-1 | many | - | TGCAGTGCTAGAGGTGGAAGGGAGAATGAAAAACTGTTTTTT | CSARGGRENEKLFF
TRBJ2-3 | TRBV3-1 | - | TRBD2 | TGTGCCAGCAGCCAAGAGAAGCGGGAGTCAGATACGCAGTATTTT | CASSQEKRESDTQYF
TRBJ1-2 | TRBV29-1 | few | TRBD1 | TGCAGCGTTGAGCAGGGGACAGGGCCTCGGTATGGCTACACCTTC | CSVEQGTGPRYGYTF
TRBJ2-7 | TRBV20-1 | - | - | TGCAGTGCTAGAAACCGGGAGACCTACGAGCAGTACTTC | CSARNRETYEQYF
TRBJ2-5 | TRBV5-1 | - | TRBD2 | TGCGCCAGCAGCTTTACAACGGGAGGTGGAATAAAGACCCAGTACTTC | CASSFTTGGGIKTQYF
TRBJ1-1 | TRBV7-2 | - | TRBD1 | TGTGCCAGCAGCCCCCAGGGGGCCCCTGAAGCTTTCTTT | CASSPQGAPEAFF
TRBJ1-4 | TRBV14 | - | - | TGTGCCAGCAGCCCTCGCAGGACCCAATCGACAGAGAACAATGAAAAACTGTTTTTT | CASSPRRTQSTENNEKLFF
TRBJ1-4 | TRBV20-1 | - | - | TGCAGTGCTAGAGATGCGCGGGGGGGGCCCAATGAAAAACTGTTTTTT | CSARDARGGPNEKLFF
TRBJ2-1 | TRBV5-6 | few | TRBD2 | TGTGCCAGCAGCTTGGGAGCGGGAGGGCCCCATGAGCAGTTCTTC | CASSLGAGGPHEQFF
TRBJ2-3 | TRBV7-3 | - | - | TGTGCCAGCAGCCCCGCCGGGGGCTTGAAACCAGATACGCAGTATTTT | CASSPAGGLKPDTQYF
TRBJ1-1 | TRBV30 | - | - | TGTGCCTGGAGTGAACAGGGCCGTGAAGCTTTCTTT | CAWSEQGREAFF
TRBJ2-5 | TRBV6-1 | - | - | TGTGCCAGCAGTGATTCGTTGGGTTGGACAGTTACCCAAGAGACCCAGTACTTC | CASSDSLGWTVTQETQYF
TRBJ2-4 | TRBV21-1 | - | - | TGTGCAAAGGCGGGCTGGGGTATAGCCAAAAACATTCAGTACTTC | CAKAGWGIAKNIQYF
TRBJ2-1 | TRBV5-6 | few | - | TGTGCCAGCAGCTTGTTTTCCTGGTCGTTGTACAATGCTTACAATGAGCAGTTCTTC | CASSLFSWSLYNAYNEQFF
TRBJ1-3 | TRBV20-1 | - | - | TGCAGTGCTCCTGATACAGGGAATTCTGGAAACACCATATATTTT | CSAPDTGNSGNTIYF
TRBJ1-6 | TRBV12-3/TRBV12-4 | - | - | TGTGCCAGCAGCTGGACTCATCCGAATTCACACCTCCACTTT | CASSWTHPNSHLHF
TRBJ2-3 | TRBV3-1 | few | - | TGTGCCAGCAGCCCCTTAGGGAGGTCCACAGATACGCAGTATTTT | CASSPLGRSTDTQYF
TRBJ2-5 | TRBV7-2 | - | - | TGTGCCAGCAGCTTATTAGGCGGGGTCCAGTACTTC | CASSLLGGVQYF
TRBJ2-1 | TRBV7-2 | - | TRBD1 | TGTGCCAGCAGCCGGGACAGGGCCCGTAATGAGCAGTTCTTC | CASSRDRARNEQFF
TRBJ1-2 | TRBV7-2 | - | - | TGTGCCAGCAGCTTAGCGCTCTCCGTTGGAACAGGGATGGGTGAAGGCTACACCTTC | CASSLALSVGTGMGEGYTF
TRBJ2-6 | TRBV29-1 | few | - | TGCAGCGTTGATAGCGTCGGGGCCGGGGCCAACGTCCTGACTTTC | CSVDSVGAGANVLTF
TRBJ1-4 | TRBV2 | few | - | TGTGCCAGCAGCCCCGGTACGGCGGGGGAAAAACTGTTTTTT | CASSPGTAGEKLFF
TRBJ2-3 | TRBV5-1 | few | TRBD2 | TGCGCCAGCAGCTTGCCCCCCGGGACTAGCGGAGCAGATACGCAGTATTTT | CASSLPPGTSGADTQYF
TRBJ2-6 | TRBV20-1 | - | TRBD2 | TGCAGTGCTAGAGAGGCGGGGAGGGAATCTGGGGCCAACGTCCTGACTTTC | CSAREAGRESGANVLTF
TRBJ1-2 | TRBV29-1 | - | TRBD1 | TGCAGCGTTGGGAGTTCGGGACAGGGGGCAAGCGGCTACACCTTC | CSVGSSGQGASGYTF
TRBJ2-1 | TRBV6-5 | - | TRBD1 | TGTGCCAGCAGTTACTCTGACAGGGGGTCCTACAATGAGCAGTTCTTC | CASSYSDRGSYNEQFF
TRBJ2-3 | TRBV29-1 | - | - | TGCAGCGTTGACCTACAGTGGACCTTCACAGATACGCAGTATTTT | CSVDLQWTFTDTQYF
TRBJ2-2 | TRBV2 | - | - | TGTGCCAGCAGTGACATATACACCGGGGAGCTGTTTTTT | CASSDIYTGELFF
TRBJ1-2 | TRBV2 | - | TRBD1 | TGTGCCAGCAGTGAAGCGACAGGGGGTTCTGGCTACACCTTC | CASSEATGGSGYTF
TRBJ1-4 | TRBV7-9 | - | TRBD1 | TGTGCCAGCAGCTCATACCGGGACAGGGAGCTTAATGAAAAACTGTTTTTT | CASSSYRDRELNEKLFF
TRBJ1-1 | TRBV19 | - | - | TGTGCCAGTAGTATAGGGAATATGAACACTGAAGCTTTCTTT | CASSIGNMNTEAFF
TRBJ2-7 | TRBV2 | - | TRBD2 | TGTGCCAGCAGTTCTGGGGGACTAAACGAGCAGTACTTC | CASSSGGLNEQYF
TRBJ1-5 | TRBV9 | - | - | TGTGCCAGCAGCGTAGGGTATAGCAATCAGCCCCAGCATTTT | CASSVGYSNQPQHF
TRBJ1-2 | TRBV7-8 | few | TRBD1 | TGTGCCAGCAGCTTAGGCAGGGGGTTAGGCTATGGCTACACCTTC | CASSLGRGLGYGYTF
TRBJ2-3 | TRBV27 | few | - | TGTGCCAGCAGTTTACCCTGGGGGGATACGCAGTATTTT | CASSLPWGDTQYF
TRBJ2-1 | TRBV7-3 | few | - | TGTGCCAGCAGCCAGTCATGGGGGACTGAGCAGTTCTTC | CASSQSWGTEQFF
TRBJ2-5 | TRBV7-9 | few | - | TGTGCCAGCAGCGCTTACCCATCGGAGACCCAGTACTTC | CASSAYPSETQYF
TRBJ2-3 | TRBV28 | - | - | TGTGCCAGCAGTTTGGGGCGGGGGCGCACAGATACGCAGTATTTT | CASSLGRGRTDTQYF
TRBJ2-5 | TRBV6-1 | - | - | TGTGCCAGCAGTGATCCGACAAGGTACCAAGAGACCCAGTACTTC | CASSDPTRYQETQYF
TRBJ2-3 | TRBV7-8 | few | TRBD1 | TGTGCCAGCAGCCTACAGGGGGCTTTAGATACGCAGTATTTT | CASSLQGALDTQYF
TRBJ2-7 | TRBV20-1 | - | TRBD2 | TGCAGTGCTAGAGAGGGTAGCGGGGCCTACGAGCAGTACTTC | CSAREGSGAYEQYF
TRBJ2-5 | TRBV5-1 | few | - | TGCGCCAGCAGCTTGGCGATAGAAGAGACCCAGTACTTC | CASSLAIEETQYF
TRBJ2-7 | TRBV10-3 | - | - | TGTGCCATCAGTGATATCCTCAGGGGCCTCCACGAGCAGTACTTC | CAISDILRGLHEQYF
TRBJ2-7 | TRBV28 | - | TRBD1 | TGTGCCAGCAGTTCCTTGGGACAGGAACTTCACGAGCAGTACTTC | CASSSLGQELHEQYF
TRBJ2-5 | TRBV5-1 | few | - | TGCGCCAGCAGCCGCCTTGGGACGGTACAAGAGACCCAGTACTTC | CASSRLGTVQETQYF
TRBJ1-5 | TRBV4-3 | - | - | TGCGCCAGCAGCCCGTGGGGGTATCAGCCCCAGCATTTT | CASSPWGYQPQHF